The clone carrying this T cell receptor beta chain occurred a few times. What it binds is unknown. The germline V and J ends were trimmed by 2 bases and 8 bases, with 10 bases remaining between them. CDR1 and CDR2 from the germline V gene are SEHNR and FQNEAQ (reference sequence). The CDR3 sequence is 14 residues long. The sample is drawn from a study of shared clonotypes between healthy human individuals. Study findings and constraints: Sharing across several donors was seen in around 5% of naive CD4 clonotypes.

Sequencing was performed with immunoSEQ multiplex PCR; in TCRdb, only in-frame clones are kept and a portion is missing. Found here are more than 2 million clones, roughly 96% of them singletons; the top ten hold approximately 0.13%. The sample consisted of naive CD4+ T cells sorted from blood. Subset given: CD45RA+ positively selected. The receptor was isolated from a man younger than 35 in good health. This chain connects TRBV7-9 to TRBJ1-6, with a possible D match to TRBD1 (5 bases). CDR3 DNA sequence: TGTGCCAGCAGCTTATCAGGGACGGATTCACCCCTCCACTTT. The encoded protein is CASSLSGTDSPLHF.